What follows are 8 T cell receptor beta chains derived from one specimen sequenced in a study of T cells in Graves' hyperthyroidism and ophthalmopathy (dated by TCRdb to between 2018 and 2020). Library preparation was by multiplex PCR. Sequencing was carried out with an Illumina HiSeq 2000. Amplification of TCR beta CDR3 regions was carried out from RNA transcripts. The first round of RT-PCR for the TCR CDR3 was performed with the HTBI primer set and the Qiagen OneStep RT-PCR kit. Using fastp at Q25 and MiXCR, TCRdb reprocessed the public reads and kept productive beta chains. All rows with the same CDR3 protein become a single entry with the most common DNA and genes. This sample gives about 640,000 distinct CDR3 sequences in total; roughly 20% of them show up just once. Jointly, the top ten make up about 34% of the sample. What was sequenced was blood. The receptors shown here come from a man aged 25-40 years with Graves' ophthalmopathy.

The chain is built from TRBV20-1 and TRBJ2-7; 10 nucleotides agree with TRBD1. V lost 5 bases, J lost 5 bases, and 6 bases stayed unmatched. The CDR3 runs 13 residues. Germline V lookup: CDR1 DFQATT, CDR2 SNEGSKA (reference sequence). Here the CDR3 DNA reads TGCAGTGCTTACCGGGACAGGGGCCACGAGCAGTACTTC. This translates into CSAYRDRGHEQYF.

This clonotype was counted ten times or more. This chain connects TRBV20-1 to TRBJ2-1; TRBD2 is a possible D gene (5 bases). Trimming cost V 5 bases and J 8 bases, with 19 bases left between them. This CDR3 has 14 residues. Germline V gene lookup returns CDR1 DFQATT and CDR2 SNEGSKA (reference sequence). The CDR3 reads CSAGGVGGSDEQFF. DNA of the CDR3: TGCAGTGCTGGAGGAGTCGGTGGGAGTGATGAGCAGTTCTTC.

The chain recombines TRBV30 with TRBJ1-2; 8 positions agree with TRBD1. J lost 3 bases, V lost 5 bases, and 8 bases had no gene match. Germline CDR1 is GTSNPN and CDR2 is SVGIG (reference sequence). CDR3 length: 14 residues. For the CDR3, the DNA is TGTGCCTGGGGTAGACAGGGGATGCACTATGGCTACACCTTC. Its protein is CAWGRQGMHYGYTF. The variable domain in full, completed from reference TRBV30 and TRBJ1-2, reads SQTIHQWPATLVQPVGSPLSLECTVEGTSNPNLYWYRQAAGRGLQLLFYSVGIGQISSEVPQNLSASRPQDRQFILSSKKLLLSDSGFYLCAWGRQGMHYGYTFGSGTRLTVV.

The sample holds many counts of this clonotype. The chain has TRBV28 and TRBJ2-7; TRBD1 agrees at 11 bases. The CDR3 totals 15 residues. The junction had 10 bases not matched to a gene; V was cut back by 11 bases and J by 1 base. Germline V gives CDR1 MDHEN, CDR2 SYDVKM. CDR3 sequence (DNA): TGTGCCCACAGTTTACGGGACAGGGGGTCCTACGAGCAGTACTTC. This codes for CAHSLRDRGSYEQYF.

This clonotype was seen only a few times. The rearrangement links TRBV19 to TRBJ1-1; a possible D gene is TRBD1 (5 bases). V gave up 8 bases and J gave up 6 bases, with 16 bases separating them. The CDR3 sequence is 13 residues long. In germline, CDR1 is LNHDA, CDR2 SQIVND (reference sequence). CDR3 DNA sequence: TGTGCCAGTCAGGACATCCCCGACGCTGAAGCTTTCTTT. Its translation is CASQDIPDAEAFF.

Concerning this clonotype itself: Being one base from a much bigger clone, this may be a read error. This chain uses TRBV11-2 with TRBJ2-2; D call uncertain. CDR3 length equals 16 residues. Germline CDR1 reads SGHAT; CDR2 reads FQNNGV. CDR3 sequence: CASGLAKAINTGELFF. In DNA form, the CDR3 reads TGTGCCAGCGGCTTAGCTAAGGCGATCAACACCGGGGAGCTGTTTTTT.

J is TRBJ2-7 and V is TRBV3-1, with 9 bases matching TRBD1. This CDR3 comprises 16 residues. Germline loops: CDR1 LGHDT, CDR2 YNNKEL (reference sequence). Germline trimming cut 2 bases from V and 2 bases from J; bases unmatched to any gene: 7. The CDR3 bases are TGTGCCAGCAGCCAAATCCCCGGGACAGGGACCTACGAGCAGTACTTC. It encodes CASSQIPGTGTYEQYF.

The V and J genes are TRBV5-1 and TRBJ2-2; D possibly corresponds to TRBD2 (5 bases). V dropped 0 bases and J dropped 5 bases, with 14 bases sitting between them. Per the germline V gene, CDR1 is SGHRS and CDR2 is YFSETQ. The CDR3 has 16 residues. The CDR3 spells CASSLAVGAGTGELFF. As DNA, the CDR3 is TGCGCCAGCAGCTTGGCCGTGGGCGCGGGTACCGGGGAGCTGTTTTTT.